Below, 27 T cell receptor beta chains from the same sample are listed, as sequenced in a study of blood T cell repertoires in COVID-19. Method: immunoSEQ multiplex PCR; TCRdb's copy keeps in-frame clones and lacks some. This sample has about 100,000 clones, with approximately 86% found just once. Sequences were obtained from PBMCs or T cells enriched from blood (not recorded which). The source of these receptors is a woman aged 45-65 years who had recovered from COVID-19.

The chain combines TRBV28 with TRBJ2-2; no definite D call. V was pared by 2 bases and J by 1 base, with 5 bases between. The length of the CDR3 is 14 residues. The germline V gene has CDR1 MDHEN and CDR2 SYDVKM. The CDR3 protein is CASSLVQNTGELFF. In nucleotides, the CDR3 is TGTGCCAGCAGTTTAGTCCAGAACACCGGGGAGCTGTTTTTT.

This chain joins TRBV6-5 and TRBJ1-2; tentative D call: TRBD1 (6 bases). The V and J ends lost 8 bases and 4 bases respectively, with 14 bases between them. This CDR3 is built from 13 residues. The germline CDR1 and CDR2 sequences are MNHEY and SVGAGI. The CDR3 nucleotides read TGTGCCAGCCCCGATGAGACAGGCTATGGCTACACCTTC. Its protein product is CASPDETGYGYTF.

This sequence joins TRBV28 and TRBJ2-1, with D perhaps matching TRBD2 (6 bases). CDR1 and CDR2 (germline): MDHEN, SYDVKM. Between the trimmed V and J ends, which lost 8 bases and 1 base, there was a span of 12 bases. The CDR3 is made up of 14 amino acids. CDR3: CASASGSSYNEQFF. As DNA, the CDR3 is TGTGCCAGCGCCAGCGGGTCTTCCTACAATGAGCAGTTCTTC.

This chain joins TRBV7-9 and TRBJ2-1; D might be TRBD1 (6 bases). The germline V gene has CDR1 SEHNR and CDR2 FQNEAQ (reference sequence). Deletions cut 9 bases from V and 8 bases from J, with 23 bases between. The CDR3 runs 15 residues. CDR3: CASHGARGNADEQFF. CDR3 nucleotide sequence: TGTGCCAGTCACGGGGCTAGGGGGAACGCGGATGAGCAGTTCTTC.

V usage is TRBV6-6 and J usage is TRBJ2-1, with 7 bases lining up with TRBD1. Per the germline V gene, CDR1 is MNHNY and CDR2 is SVGAGI (reference sequence). This CDR3 is built from 15 residues. The V segment lost 5 bases and the J segment 5 bases; nucleotides outside the gene matches: 9. This chain's CDR3 is CASSPGTAIDNEQFF. For the CDR3, the DNA is TGTGCCAGCAGTCCCGGGACAGCCATTGACAATGAGCAGTTCTTC.

The chain is built from TRBV28 and TRBJ2-1; TRBD1 is a possible D gene (5 bases). The CDR3 has 13 amino acids. V shed 6 bases and J shed 5 bases, with 11 bases lying between them. Germline V lookup: CDR1 MDHEN, CDR2 SYDVKM. In DNA, the CDR3 is TGTGCCAGCAGATTACAGGTAGACAATGAGCAGTTCTTC. Translating it yields CASRLQVDNEQFF.

The chain is built from TRBV27 and TRBJ1-1, with a possible D match to TRBD1 (5 bases). Trimming removed 0 bases from V and 8 bases from J, with 10 bases in between. The CDR3 is 13 amino acids. Per germline, CDR1 MNHEY and CDR2 SMNVEV (reference sequence). The CDR3 DNA sequence: TGTGCCAGCAGTTTATCGGGGGGGAACGAAGCTTTCTTT. Its translation is CASSLSGGNEAFF.

The chain carries TRBV5-1 and TRBJ2-3; 11 bases align to TRBD2. V shed 3 bases and J 0 bases; nucleotides not matched to a gene: 3. The CDR3 sequence is 16 residues long. Germline V gene data show CDR1 as SGHRS and CDR2 as YFSETQ. The CDR3 is CASSSLAGGSTDTQYF. DNA of the CDR3: TGCGCCAGCAGCTCCCTAGCGGGGGGTAGCACAGATACGCAGTATTTT.

The CDR3 is CAWSFQGVTYNSPLHF. DNA for the CDR3: TGTGCCTGGAGTTTTCAGGGGGTCACCTATAATTCACCCCTCCACTTT. This chain links TRBV30 with TRBJ1-6, with 7 bases matching TRBD1. Germline CDR1 and CDR2: GTSNPN and SVGIG (reference sequence). This CDR3 is 16 amino acids long. Trimming cost V 2 bases and J 2 bases; bases outside gene matches: 6.

This sequence joins TRBV28 and TRBJ1-2; D is possibly TRBD1 (5 bases). The CDR3 runs 14 residues. Trimming took off 7 bases at V and 3 bases at J, with 15 bases between the two ends. The germline V gene encodes CDR1 MDHEN and CDR2 SYDVKM. The CDR3 is CASTTLGADYGYTF. For the CDR3, the DNA is TGTGCCAGCACCACCTTAGGGGCCGACTATGGCTACACCTTC.

V and J are TRBV19 and TRBJ2-3; weak D call: TRBD2 (6 bases). Germline V gene lookup returns CDR1 LNHDA and CDR2 SQIVND (reference sequence). The CDR3 is made up of 15 amino acids. Trimming took 8 bases from V and 0 from J, leaving 15 bases between them. CDR3 DNA: TGTGCCAGTCGATCCGGACGGGAGAGCACAGATACGCAGTATTTT. This codes for CASRSGRESTDTQYF.

This chain connects TRBV2 to TRBJ2-7; D possibly corresponds to TRBD1 (5 bases). The CDR3 spans 15 residues. The V end was cut by 3 bases, the J end by 6 bases, with 18 bases between. CDR1 SNHLY and CDR2 FYNNEI come from the germline V gene. CDR3 region: CASSDGWLQGGEQYF. The CDR3 DNA follows: TGTGCCAGCAGTGATGGGTGGCTCCAGGGTGGCGAGCAGTACTTC.

This chain connects TRBV18 to TRBJ2-3; perhaps TRBD1 as D (6 bases). This CDR3 has 15 amino acids. CDR1 is KGHSH and CDR2 is LQKENI in the germline V gene. V lost 2 bases and J lost 0, with 9 bases in between. In nucleotides, the CDR3 is TGTGCCAGCTCACCATTGGGACATAGCACAGATACGCAGTATTTT. Protein: CASSPLGHSTDTQYF.

The rearrangement links TRBV5-1 to TRBJ2-7; TRBD2 aligns across 10 bases. Germline CDR1 SGHRS, CDR2 YFSETQ. The CDR3 has 19 amino acids. J was trimmed by 1 base and V by 3 bases; bases with no gene match: 16. CDR3 protein: CASSYRDGRLAGVSYEQYF. The DNA of the CDR3 is TGCGCCAGCAGCTATAGGGACGGTCGACTAGCGGGCGTTTCCTACGAGCAGTACTTC.

This clone was seen a handful of times. The chain recombines TRBV19 with TRBJ1-2; D remains unclear. V lost 4 bases to trimming and J lost 7 bases, with 19 bases between them. CDR1 and CDR2 (germline): LNHDA, SQIVND (reference sequence). The CDR3 is 15 amino acids. The CDR3 DNA reads TGTGCCAGTAGTAGATACGACACTCCAGGAGGTGGCTACACCTTC. This translates into CASSRYDTPGGGYTF.

The chain has TRBV27 and TRBJ2-3, with TRBD1 as a possible D gene (7 bases). Trimming removed 5 bases from V and 0 bases from J, with 27 bases in between. This CDR3 has 20 residues. CDR1 and CDR2 (germline): MNHEY, SMNVEV (reference sequence). This CDR3 reads CASSRTGLEGAKRSTDTQYF. The CDR3 bases are TGTGCCAGCAGTCGAACTGGATTGGAGGGGGCCAAAAGAAGCACAGATACGCAGTATTTT.

This chain connects TRBV4-1 to TRBJ2-3; D possibly corresponds to TRBD1 (5 bases). The CDR3 spans 15 residues. Germline loops: CDR1 MGHRA, CDR2 YSYEKL. Deletions cut 0 bases from V and 0 bases from J, with 7 bases between. The CDR3: CASSQESGSTDTQYF. The CDR3 nucleotides are TGCGCCAGCAGCCAAGAATCAGGGAGCACAGATACGCAGTATTTT.

This clone was seen a handful of times. V and J are TRBV27 and TRBJ1-2; D is perhaps TRBD1 (5 bases). The V end lost 7 bases, the J end lost 8 bases, and 14 bases lay between the germline ends. Per germline, CDR1 MNHEY and CDR2 SMNVEV (reference sequence). The CDR3 has 12 amino acids. The DNA of the CDR3 is TGTGCCAGCAAGACAGCCTCAGGGGGCTACACCTTC. Translation: CASKTASGGYTF.

This chain joins TRBV30 and TRBJ2-7; maybe TRBD2 (5 bases). Germline V gene data show CDR1 as GTSNPN and CDR2 as SVGIG (reference sequence). V was shortened by 1 base and J by 9 bases, with 16 bases between the two germline ends. There are 13 residues in the CDR3. CDR3: CAWSEGSSPRQYF. For the CDR3, the DNA is TGTGCCTGGAGTGAAGGGTCTAGCCCCCGGCAGTACTTC. The full variable domain, rest sourced from reference TRBV30 and TRBJ2-7, is SQTIHQWPATLVQPVGSPLSLECTVEGTSNPNLYWYRQAAGRGLQLLFYSVGIGQISSEVPQNLSASRPQDRQFILSSKKLLLSDSGFYLCAWSEGSSPRQYFGPGTRLTVT.

This chain joins TRBV5-6 and TRBJ1-5; 7 bases line up with TRBD1. V was clipped by 6 bases and J by 7 bases; unmatched bases: 4. The CDR3 contains 12 residues. The germline V gene has CDR1 SGHDT and CDR2 YYEEEE. Here the CDR3 reads CASNQGEQPQHF. CDR3 in DNA: TGTGCCAGCAACCAGGGGGAACAGCCCCAGCATTTT.

This chain links TRBV11-3 with TRBJ2-2; D is undetermined. Looked up from germline, CDR1 is SGHNT and CDR2 is YENEEA. The CDR3 contains 15 residues. V dropped 5 bases and J dropped 3 bases, with 13 bases sitting between them. The CDR3 protein is CASSPRIAHTGELFF. The CDR3 nucleotides read TGTGCCAGCAGCCCCCGGATAGCTCACACCGGGGAGCTGTTTTTT.

V and J are TRBV14 and TRBJ1-2, with 11 positions matching TRBD1. Losses at the gene ends were 4 bases for V and 6 bases for J; bases not matched to a gene: 4. This CDR3 contains 14 residues. In germline, CDR1 is SGHDN, CDR2 FVKESK. CDR3 coding DNA: TGTGCCAGCAGCCTTCGGACAGGGGGCAATGGCTACACCTTC. Translation: CASSLRTGGNGYTF. The whole variable domain, filled in from reference TRBV14 and TRBJ1-2, reads EAGVTQFPSHSVIEKGQTVTLRCDPISGHDNLYWYRRVMGKEIKFLLHFVKESKQDESGMPNNRFLAERTGGTYSTLKVQPAELEDSGVYFCASSLRTGGNGYTFGSGTRLTVV.

The gene calls are TRBV19 and TRBJ1-1; a weak D match, TRBD1 (5 bases). The CDR3 has 14 amino acids. V was shortened by 4 bases and J by 1 base, with 10 bases between the two germline ends. Germline CDR1 LNHDA, CDR2 SQIVND (reference sequence). CDR3 nucleotides: TGTGCCAGTAGTAGGTCAGGGCAGAACACTGAAGCTTTCTTT. Its translation is CASSRSGQNTEAFF.

J is TRBJ1-1 and V is TRBV21-1; the D call in the table, TRBD1, was not verified against the DNA. TRBV21-1 counts as a pseudogene. CDR3 size: 20 residues. CDR3 sequence: CASSKALLSWDRRMNTEAFF. The DNA of the CDR3 is TGTGCCAGCAGCAAAGCTCTTCTTTCATGGGACAGACGGATGAACACTGAAGCTTTCTTT.

V gene TRBV27 combines with J gene TRBJ2-7, with D perhaps TRBD1 (5 bases). The germline CDR1 and CDR2 sequences are MNHEY and SMNVEV (reference sequence). The CDR3 totals 13 residues. CDR3 DNA sequence: TGTGGATCTGGGTCAGGGATACACTACGAGCAGTACTTC. Its protein is CGSGSGIHYEQYF.

This chain uses TRBV27 with TRBJ2-4; maybe TRBD1 (6 bases). Deletions cut 1 base from V and 4 bases from J, with 8 bases between. This CDR3 is 14 amino acids long. The germline V gene encodes CDR1 MNHEY and CDR2 SMNVEV (reference sequence). CDR3 amino acids: CASSLYRAKNIQYF. The CDR3, as DNA: TGTGCCAGCAGTTTATACAGGGCAAAAAACATTCAGTACTTC.

The V and J genes are TRBV7-3 and TRBJ1-1; maybe TRBD1 (5 bases). The CDR3 is made up of 12 amino acids. Trimming cost V 1 base and J 9 bases, with 9 bases left between them. CDR1 and CDR2 (germline): SGHTA, FQGTGA. CDR3 region: CASSLNGGKAFF. The DNA of the CDR3 is TGTGCCAGCAGCTTAAATGGGGGGAAAGCTTTCTTT.